Listed here are 8 T cell receptor beta chains from one sample, sequenced in a study of human T cells and chemical hapten exposure. The sample's time point: patch test 1, 2 weeks after DPC sensitization. Sample treatment: therapeutic diphenylcyclopropenone sensitization with weekly scalp DPC. TCRdb passed the RACE reads through MiXCR, listing each CDR3 protein once. The sample lists about 80,000 distinct CDR3 sequences; approximately 10% were seen once. Material: whole blood, obtained in connection with sensitization to the hapten diphenylcyclopropenone (DPC). All receptors come from a woman aged 45-60 years with alopecia areata. Some clones in this sample may be carry-over from other donors' samples.

The rearrangement links TRBV14 to TRBJ2-3; D ambiguous. Deletions cut 2 bases from V and 5 bases from J, with 2 bases between. Germline V lookup: CDR1 SGHDN, CDR2 FVKESK. The CDR3 is 11 amino acids. The CDR3 here is CASSQKDTQYF. For the CDR3, the DNA is TGTGCCAGCAGCCAAAAAGATACGCAGTATTTT.

The J gene is TRBJ2-7, the V gene TRBV6-6; D perhaps matches TRBD1 (5 bases). The ends were cut back, 7 bases at V and 5 bases at J, with 15 bases in the middle. CDR3 size: 13 residues. Germline-derived CDR1 and CDR2 are MNHNY and SVGAGI (reference sequence). DNA for the CDR3: TGTGCCAGCAATATCAGGGAAACCCACGAGCAGTACTTC. The encoded protein is CASNIRETHEQYF.

This clonotype occurred many times. The rearrangement links TRBV28 to TRBJ1-5; maybe TRBD1 (5 bases). The CDR3 runs 15 residues. The V end lost 2 bases, the J end lost 3 bases, and 11 bases lay between the germline ends. Germline assignment: CDR1 MDHEN and CDR2 SYDVKM. The CDR3, as DNA: TGTGCCAGCAGTTTAAGGGGAGTTTACAATCAGCCCCAGCATTTT. Translated: CASSLRGVYNQPQHF.

CDR3: CSVDGQLTGANVLTF. The CDR3, as DNA: TGCAGCGTTGACGGACAGCTTACTGGGGCCAACGTCCTGACTTTC. V is TRBV29-1 and J is TRBJ2-6, with D tentatively TRBD1 (6 bases). Germline V CDR1 and CDR2: SQVTM, ANQGSEA. The CDR3 is 15 amino acids. V shed 3 bases and J shed 2 bases, with 11 bases lying between them.

The CDR3 bases are TGTGCCAGCGGGTCAGCAGATACGCAGTATTTT. Translating it yields CASGSADTQYF. The chain joins TRBV11-2 to TRBJ2-3; D is uncertain. V lost 8 bases and J 4 bases, leaving 7 bases between the germline ends. Looked up from germline, CDR1 is SGHAT and CDR2 is FQNNGV. The CDR3 has 11 residues.

This clonotype was counted ten times or more. The chain links TRBV11-3 to TRBJ1-1, with D unresolved. The CDR3 is 12 residues long. Germline loops: CDR1 SGHNT, CDR2 YENEEA. The V end was cut by 2 bases, the J end by 5 bases, with 6 bases between. CDR3 amino acids: CASSLLRTEAFF. For the CDR3, the DNA is TGTGCCAGCAGCTTACTCCGGACTGAAGCTTTCTTT.

This clonotype was observed many times. V usage is TRBV20-1 and J usage is TRBJ2-3; the match to TRBD2 covers 12 bases. The CDR3 runs 15 residues. J was trimmed by 2 bases and V by 6 bases; bases with no gene match: 6. Germline CDR1 DFQATT, CDR2 SNEGSKA (reference sequence). The DNA for the CDR3 is TGCAGTGCCACTGGGACTAGCGGGTTCACAGATACGCAGTATTTT. As protein: CSATGTSGFTDTQYF.

The V and J genes are TRBV27 and TRBJ1-5; 8 nucleotides agree with TRBD1. With 3 bases clipped from V and 2 bases from J, the junction kept 9 bases outside the gene matches. This CDR3 spans 17 amino acids. Looked up from germline, CDR1 is MNHEY and CDR2 is SMNVEV (reference sequence). DNA for the CDR3: TGTGCCAGCAGTTTGGGCCTCGGGACAGGAGGCAATCAGCCCCAGCATTTT. This gives the protein CASSLGLGTGGNQPQHF.